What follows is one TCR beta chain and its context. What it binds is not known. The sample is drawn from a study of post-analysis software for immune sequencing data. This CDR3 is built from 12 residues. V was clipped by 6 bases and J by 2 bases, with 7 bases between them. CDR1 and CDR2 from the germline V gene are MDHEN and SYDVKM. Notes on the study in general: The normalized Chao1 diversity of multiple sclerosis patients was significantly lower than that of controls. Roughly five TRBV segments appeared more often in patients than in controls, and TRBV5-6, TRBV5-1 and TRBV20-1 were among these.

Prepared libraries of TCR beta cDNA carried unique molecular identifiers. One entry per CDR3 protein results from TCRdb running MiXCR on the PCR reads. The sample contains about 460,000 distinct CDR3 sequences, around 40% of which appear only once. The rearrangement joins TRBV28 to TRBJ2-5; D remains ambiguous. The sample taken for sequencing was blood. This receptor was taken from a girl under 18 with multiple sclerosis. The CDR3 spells CASRVRQETQYF. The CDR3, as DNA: TGTGCCAGCAGGGTGAGACAAGAGACCCAGTACTTC.